One and the same sample provided the 16 T cell receptor beta chains below, sequenced in a study of T cell changes during pregnancy in multiple sclerosis. The table came from immunoSEQ multiplex PCR; TCRdb's copy has only in-frame clones and leaves some out. The data show approximately 87,000 clones, with 80% to 95% seen just once and 0.45% to 0.55% held by the top ten. Specimen: CD4+ T cells from peripheral blood mononuclear cells, collected in the second trimester of pregnancy. The receptors originated from a female donor with multiple sclerosis, enrolled in a pregnancy study.

This chain connects TRBV13 to TRBJ2-7; 8 nucleotides match TRBD2. Germline V gene lookup returns CDR1 PRHDT and CDR2 FYEKMQ (reference sequence). The CDR3 length is 15 residues. V was clipped by 5 bases and J by 2 bases; unmatched bases: 8. The CDR3 DNA reads TGTGCCAGCAGCGGTTATAGCGGGATAACCTACGAGCAGTACTTC. It translates to CASSGYSGITYEQYF.

The chain joins TRBV19 to TRBJ2-3, with a weak D call TRBD2 (6 bases). There are 16 residues in the CDR3. Trimming took off 5 bases at V and 1 base at J, with 16 bases between the two ends. CDR1 is LNHDA and CDR2 is SQIVND in the germline V gene (reference sequence). The CDR3 here is CASSRWVGGRTDTQYF. CDR3 coding DNA: TGTGCCAGTAGTCGCTGGGTCGGGGGTCGCACAGATACGCAGTATTTT.

The CDR3 region is CSVVPQGLIAFF. CDR3 in DNA: TGCAGCGTTGTACCGCAGGGCTTGATTGCTTTCTTT. The genes are TRBV29-1 and TRBJ1-1, with D tentatively TRBD1 (5 bases). CDR3 length: 12 residues. Trimming took 4 bases from V and 11 from J, leaving 17 bases between them. Looked up from germline, CDR1 is SQVTM and CDR2 is ANQGSEA. Variable domain in full (rest from reference TRBV29-1 and TRBJ1-1): SAVISQKPSRDICQRGTSLTIQCQVDSQVTMMFWYRQQPGQSLTLIATANQGSEATYESGFVIDKFPISRPNLTFSTLTVSNMSPEDSSIYLCSVVPQGLIAFFGQGTRLTVV.

The chain links TRBV9 to TRBJ2-2; 12 positions match TRBD2. Per the germline V gene, CDR1 is SGDLS and CDR2 is YYNGEE. The CDR3 spans 17 residues. Trimming took 4 bases from V and 6 from J; bases not matched to a gene: 10. The CDR3 DNA reads TGTGCCAGCAGCCCGACTAGCGGGAGAAGTAATCCCGGGGAGCTGTTTTTT. Translated: CASSPTSGRSNPGELFF.

This chain's CDR3 is CASLDRNTEAFF. The CDR3 DNA reads TGTGCCAGCTTAGACAGGAACACTGAAGCTTTCTTT. The rearrangement uses TRBV6-6 and TRBJ1-1; TRBD1 is a possible D gene (5 bases). CDR1 is MNHNY and CDR2 is SVGAGI in the germline V gene (reference sequence). This CDR3 spans 12 amino acids. Trimming pared 8 bases from V and 1 base from J, leaving 8 bases between.

The chain links TRBV10-3 to TRBJ2-5, with 9 bases that match TRBD2. Germline CDR1 reads ENHRY; CDR2 reads SYGVKD. The V gene end was trimmed by 0 bases and the J gene end by 4 bases; junction bases not matched to a gene: 3. The CDR3 contains 15 residues. CDR3 in DNA: TGTGCCATCAGTGAGTCGGCGGGAGGGCGAGAGACCCAGTACTTC. Amino acid sequence: CAISESAGGRETQYF.

This chain links TRBV19 with TRBJ2-7, with a possible D match to TRBD1 (5 bases). Germline assignment: CDR1 LNHDA and CDR2 SQIVND (reference sequence). The CDR3 covers 16 residues. V lost 4 bases and J lost 2, with 18 bases in between. The CDR3 sequence: CASSKGPASAAYEQYF. The CDR3 nucleotides read TGTGCCAGTAGTAAGGGGCCGGCCAGCGCCGCCTACGAGCAGTACTTC.

The chain uses TRBV7-2 and TRBJ2-7; 7 bases fit TRBD1. V gave up 6 bases and J gave up 3 bases; unmatched junction bases: 5. The germline CDR1 and CDR2 sequences are SGHTA and FQGNSA. This CDR3 is 13 amino acids long. CDR3 sequence: CASRRDRIYEQYF. For the CDR3, the DNA is TGTGCCAGCAGAAGGGACAGAATCTACGAGCAGTACTTC.

This clone has only a few counts. This rearrangement joins TRBV30 to TRBJ1-6; no reliable D call. Germline V gene sequence: CDR1 GTSNPN, CDR2 SVGIG (reference sequence). The CDR3 sequence is 15 residues long. Trimming removed 3 bases at V and 8 bases at J, with 17 bases between. The chain's CDR3 is CAWSRDPAYDSPLHF. CDR3 sequence (DNA): TGTGCCTGGAGCCGGGATCCTGCTTATGATTCACCCCTCCACTTT.

The chain has TRBV28 and TRBJ1-1; D is unclear. Germline V gene data show CDR1 as MDHEN and CDR2 as SYDVKM. This CDR3 contains 13 residues. Trimming took 2 bases from V and 2 from J, leaving 6 bases between them. The CDR3 reads CASSLRVNTEAFF. The CDR3 DNA reads TGTGCCAGCAGTTTACGTGTAAACACTGAAGCTTTCTTT.

The rearrangement uses TRBV7-9 and TRBJ1-5, with a weak D call TRBD1 (5 bases). From germline, CDR1 is SEHNR and CDR2 FQNEAQ (reference sequence). The CDR3 is 12 amino acids. The V end lost 3 bases, the J end lost 6 bases, and 6 bases lay between the germline ends. The CDR3 DNA is TGTGCCAGCAGCTTCGACAGTCAGCCCCAGCATTTT. This sequence encodes CASSFDSQPQHF. The variable domain in full, completed from reference TRBV7-9 and TRBJ1-5, reads DTGVSQNPRHKITKRGQNVTFRCDPISEHNRLYWYRQTLGQGPEFLTYFQNEAQLEKSRLLSDRFSAERPKGSFSTLEIQRTEQGDSAMYLCASSFDSQPQHFGDGTRLSIL.

The chain combines TRBV27 with TRBJ1-1, with D maybe TRBD1 (6 bases). The germline V gene has CDR1 MNHEY and CDR2 SMNVEV (reference sequence). The CDR3 covers 15 residues. Trimming shortened V by 0 bases and J by 5 bases, and 13 bases separated the two germline ends. CDR3 sequence: CASSLSTGGRTEAFF. CDR3 nucleotides: TGTGCCAGCAGTTTATCGACCGGGGGGCGGACTGAAGCTTTCTTT.

This clone was detected once. This sequence joins TRBV28 and TRBJ2-6, with no clear D. This CDR3 comprises 13 residues. The germline V and J ends were trimmed by 8 bases and 5 bases, with 10 bases remaining between them. CDR1 and CDR2 (germline): MDHEN, SYDVKM. The CDR3 DNA reads TGTGCCAGCGTGTCCGCGAGGGCCAACGTCCTGACTTTC. Its protein product is CASVSARANVLTF.

The V gene is TRBV5-1, the J gene TRBJ1-2; 9 bases map to TRBD1. The V gene's germline CDR1 is SGHRS and CDR2 YFSETQ. The J segment lost 8 bases and the V segment lost 2 bases, leaving 10 bases of the junction unmatched. The length of the CDR3 is 15 residues. The CDR3 nucleotides read TGCGCCAGCAGCTTACGGACAGGGGCCGAGGGAGGCTACACCTTC. Translated, it gives CASSLRTGAEGGYTF.

The chain links TRBV15 to TRBJ2-1; TRBD2 agrees at 13 bases. Germline V lookup: CDR1 LNHNV, CDR2 YYDKDF (reference sequence). Trimming took 1 base from V and 7 from J; bases not matched to a gene: 1. The CDR3 runs to 15 residues. CDR3 sequence reads: CATSRGTSGSNEQFF. CDR3 DNA: TGTGCCACCAGCAGAGGGACTAGCGGGAGTAATGAGCAGTTCTTC. The whole variable domain, filled in from reference TRBV15 and TRBJ2-1, reads DAMVIQNPRYQVTQFGKPVTLSCSQTLNHNVMYWYQQKSSQAPKLLFHYYDKDFNNEADTPDNFQSRRPNTSFCFLDIRSPGLGDTAMYLCATSRGTSGSNEQFFGPGTRLTVL.

The chain uses TRBV7-6 and TRBJ2-2; D call uncertain. V was shortened by 4 bases and J by 6 bases, with 3 bases between the two germline ends. Looked up from germline, CDR1 is SGHVS and CDR2 is FNYEAQ. The CDR3 runs to 11 residues. The DNA for the CDR3 is TGTGCCAGCAGCTCTTCCGGGGAGCTGTTTTTT. Amino acid sequence: CASSSSGELFF.